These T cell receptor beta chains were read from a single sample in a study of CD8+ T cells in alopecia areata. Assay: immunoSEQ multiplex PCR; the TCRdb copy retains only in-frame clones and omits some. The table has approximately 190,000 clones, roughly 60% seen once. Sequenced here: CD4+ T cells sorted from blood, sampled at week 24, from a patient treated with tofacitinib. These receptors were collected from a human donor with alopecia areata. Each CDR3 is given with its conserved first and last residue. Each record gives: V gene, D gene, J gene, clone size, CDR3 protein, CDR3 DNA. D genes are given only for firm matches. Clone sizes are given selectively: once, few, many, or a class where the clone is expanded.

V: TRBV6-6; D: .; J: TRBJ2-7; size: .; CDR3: CASSPAGVSYEQYF; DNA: TGTGCCAGCAGTCCAGCCGGGGTATCCTACGAGCAGTACTTC
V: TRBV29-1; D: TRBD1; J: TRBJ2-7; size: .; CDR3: CSVADRAYEQYF; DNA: TGCAGCGTGGCGGACAGGGCCTACGAGCAGTACTTC
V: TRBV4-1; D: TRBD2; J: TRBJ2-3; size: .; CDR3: CASSLAGGPDTQYF; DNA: TGCGCCAGCAGCTTAGCGGGGGGGCCAGATACGCAGTATTTT
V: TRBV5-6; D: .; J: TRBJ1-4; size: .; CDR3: CASSFRSGVSEKLFF; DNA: TGTGCCAGCAGCTTCCGGTCGGGTGTGAGTGAAAAACTGTTTTTT
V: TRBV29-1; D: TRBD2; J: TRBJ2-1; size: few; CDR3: CSAVAGGRNEQFF; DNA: TGCAGCGCCGTAGCGGGGGGGCGAAATGAGCAGTTCTTC
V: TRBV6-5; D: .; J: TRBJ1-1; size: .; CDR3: CASSRRNTEAFF; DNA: TGTGCCAGCAGCAGACGGAACACTGAAGCTTTCTTT
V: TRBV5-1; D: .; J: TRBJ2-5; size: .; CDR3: CASSLGGGAKQETQYF; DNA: TGCGCCAGCAGCTTGGGCGGCGGTGCTAAACAAGAGACCCAGTACTTC
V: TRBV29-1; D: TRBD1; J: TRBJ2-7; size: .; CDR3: CSVRGQDNYEQYF; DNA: TGCAGCGTTCGGGGACAGGATAACTACGAGCAGTACTTC
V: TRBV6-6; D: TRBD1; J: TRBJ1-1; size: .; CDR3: CASSPPGTGNTEAFF; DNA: TGTGCCAGCAGTCCCCCCGGGACAGGGAACACTGAAGCTTTCTTT
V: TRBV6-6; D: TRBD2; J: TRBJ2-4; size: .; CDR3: CASSYGEGAKNIQYF; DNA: TGTGCCAGCAGTTACGGGGAGGGGGCCAAAAACATTCAGTACTTC
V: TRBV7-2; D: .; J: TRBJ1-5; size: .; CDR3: CASSLGVGQPQHF; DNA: TGTGCCAGCAGCTTGGGGGTGGGACAGCCCCAGCATTTT
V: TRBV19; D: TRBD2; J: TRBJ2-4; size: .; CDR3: CASSETSGRAGNIQYF; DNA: TGTGCCAGTAGTGAGACTAGCGGGAGGGCCGGAAACATTCAGTACTTC
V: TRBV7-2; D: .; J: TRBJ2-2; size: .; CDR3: CASSLWGAHTGELFF; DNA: TGTGCCAGCAGCTTATGGGGGGCGCACACCGGGGAGCTGTTTTTT
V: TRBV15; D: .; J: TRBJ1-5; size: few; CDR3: CATSIDSARNQPQHF; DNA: TGTGCCACCAGCATAGACAGTGCTCGGAATCAGCCCCAGCATTTT
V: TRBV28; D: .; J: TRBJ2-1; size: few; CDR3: CASSLSNNEQFF; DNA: TGTGCCAGCAGCCTTTCTAACAATGAGCAGTTCTTC
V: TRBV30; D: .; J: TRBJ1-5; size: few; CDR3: CAWRSPGDQPQHF; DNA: TGTGCCTGGAGGTCCCCGGGGGATCAGCCCCAGCATTTT
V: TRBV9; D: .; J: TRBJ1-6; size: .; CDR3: CASSVGSSPLHF; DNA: TGTGCCAGCAGCGTAGGGAGTTCACCCCTCCACTTT
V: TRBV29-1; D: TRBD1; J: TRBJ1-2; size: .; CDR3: CSVAEGGSGYTF; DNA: TGCAGCGTTGCTGAAGGGGGCAGTGGCTACACCTTC
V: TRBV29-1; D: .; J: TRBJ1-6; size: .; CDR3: CSVQTGRENSPLHF; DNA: TGCAGCGTGCAAACAGGGCGTGAAAATTCACCCCTCCACTTT
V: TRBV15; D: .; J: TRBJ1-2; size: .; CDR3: CATSRDRGVNYGYTF; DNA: TGTGCCACCAGCAGAGACAGGGGAGTAAACTATGGCTACACCTTC
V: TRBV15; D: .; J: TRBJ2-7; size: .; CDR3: CATSRVPYEQYF; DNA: TGTGCCACCAGCAGAGTTCCCTACGAGCAGTACTTC
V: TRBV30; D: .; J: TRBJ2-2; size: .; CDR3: CAWSAGLIANTGELFF; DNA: TGTGCCTGGAGTGCCGGACTAATCGCGAACACCGGGGAGCTGTTTTTT
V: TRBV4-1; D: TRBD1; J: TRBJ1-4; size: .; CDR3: CASSPFDRGNNEKLFF; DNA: TGCGCCAGCAGCCCTTTCGACAGGGGAAATAATGAAAAACTGTTTTTT
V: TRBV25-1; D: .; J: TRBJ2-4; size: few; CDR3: CASSIYLTGAKNIQYF; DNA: TGTGCCAGCAGTATCTACTTGACAGGAGCCAAAAACATTCAGTACTTC
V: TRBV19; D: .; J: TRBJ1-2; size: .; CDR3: CASSRFGSYGYTF; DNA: TGTGCCAGTAGTCGGTTTGGATCCTATGGCTACACCTTC
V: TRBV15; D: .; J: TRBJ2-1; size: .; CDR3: CATSRDLSYNEQFF; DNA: TGTGCCACCAGCAGAGATCTAAGCTACAATGAGCAGTTCTTC
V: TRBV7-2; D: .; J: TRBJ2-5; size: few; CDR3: CASSFVGETQYF; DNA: TGTGCCAGCAGCTTTGTCGGAGAGACCCAGTACTTC
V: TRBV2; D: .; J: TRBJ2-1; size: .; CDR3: CASTLGTAGGYNEQFF; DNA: .
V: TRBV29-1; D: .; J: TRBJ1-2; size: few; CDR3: CSVDSFQGYGYTF; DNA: TGCAGCGTTGATAGTTTCCAGGGGTATGGCTACACCTTC
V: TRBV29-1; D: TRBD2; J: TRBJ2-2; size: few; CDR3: CSGGSNTGELFF; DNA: TGCAGCGGCGGGAGTAACACCGGGGAGCTGTTTTTT
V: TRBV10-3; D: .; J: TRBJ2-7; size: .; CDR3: CAISRGPSYEQYF; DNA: TGTGCCATCAGCCGAGGTCCCTCCTACGAGCAGTACTTC
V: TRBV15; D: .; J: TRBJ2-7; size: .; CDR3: CATSREYNYEQYF; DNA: TGTGCCACCAGCAGAGAGTACAACTACGAGCAGTACTTC
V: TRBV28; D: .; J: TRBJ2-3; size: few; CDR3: CASRPPEFTDTQYF; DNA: TGTGCCAGCAGACCCCCGGAATTCACAGATACGCAGTATTTT
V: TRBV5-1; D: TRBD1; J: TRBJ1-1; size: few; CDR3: CASSTQGARMNTEAFF; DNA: TGCGCCAGCAGCACCCAGGGGGCGAGGATGAACACTGAAGCTTTCTTT
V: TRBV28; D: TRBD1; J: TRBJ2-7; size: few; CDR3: CASNQKGTGQSYEQYF; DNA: TGTGCCAGCAACCAAAAAGGGACAGGGCAATCCTACGAGCAGTACTTC
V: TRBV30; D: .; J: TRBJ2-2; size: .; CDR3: CAWSGGFGAGELFF; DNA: TGTGCCTGGAGTGGCGGATTTGGCGCCGGGGAGCTGTTTTTT
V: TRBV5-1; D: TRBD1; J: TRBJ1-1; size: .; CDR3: CASSLQGGNTEAFF; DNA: TGCGCCAGCAGCCTACAGGGGGGGAACACTGAAGCTTTCTTT
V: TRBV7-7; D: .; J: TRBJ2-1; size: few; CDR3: CASSQGLPDTYEQFF; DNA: TGTGCCAGCAGCCAAGGACTCCCGGACACGTATGAGCAGTTCTTC
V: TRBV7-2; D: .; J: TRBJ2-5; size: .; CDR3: CASSPRVRETQYF; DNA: TGTGCCAGCAGCCCCCGCGTCAGGGAGACCCAGTACTTC
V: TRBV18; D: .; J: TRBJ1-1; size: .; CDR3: CASSPFAGTEAFF; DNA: TGTGCCAGCTCACCATTCGCGGGCACTGAAGCTTTCTTT
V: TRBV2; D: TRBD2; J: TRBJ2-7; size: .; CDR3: CASSEALGLAGSYEQYF; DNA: TGTGCCAGCAGTGAAGCGCTTGGACTAGCGGGATCCTACGAGCAGTACTTC
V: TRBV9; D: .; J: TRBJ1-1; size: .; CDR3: CASSPNVDSAEAFF; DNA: TGTGCCAGCAGCCCTAATGTGGACAGCGCTGAAGCTTTCTTT
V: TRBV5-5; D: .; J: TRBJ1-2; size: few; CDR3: CASSLVDANYGYTF; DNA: TGTGCCAGCAGCTTGGTTGACGCTAACTATGGCTACACCTTC
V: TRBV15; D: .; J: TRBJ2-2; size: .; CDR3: CATSRDTGSTGELFF; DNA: TGTGCCACCAGCAGAGACACAGGGAGCACCGGGGAGCTGTTTTTT
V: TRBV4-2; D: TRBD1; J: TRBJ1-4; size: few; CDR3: CASSQNNRGLNEKLFF; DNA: TGTGCCAGCAGCCAAAACAACAGGGGGCTGAATGAAAAACTGTTTTTT
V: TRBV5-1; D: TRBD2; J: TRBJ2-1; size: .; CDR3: CASSGNSGTSGRSLYNEQFF; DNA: TGCGCCAGCAGCGGGAATAGTGGGACTAGCGGGAGGAGTCTCTACAATGAGCAGTTCTTC
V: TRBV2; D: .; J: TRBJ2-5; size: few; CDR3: CASTGVRAETQYF; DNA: TGTGCCAGCACTGGAGTCCGAGCAGAGACCCAGTACTTC
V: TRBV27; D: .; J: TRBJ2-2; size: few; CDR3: CASSFQRGELFF; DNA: TGTGCCAGCAGTTTCCAGCGAGGGGAGCTGTTTTTT
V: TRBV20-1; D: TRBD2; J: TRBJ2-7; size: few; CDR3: CSGGRADEQYF; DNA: TGCAGTGGCGGGAGGGCCGACGAGCAGTACTTC
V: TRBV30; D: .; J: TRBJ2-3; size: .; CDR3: CAWSVKDTQYF; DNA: TGTGCCTGGAGTGTGAAAGATACGCAGTATTTT
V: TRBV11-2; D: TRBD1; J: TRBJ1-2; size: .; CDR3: CASSLDYPGGPRKSNYGYTF; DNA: TGTGCCAGCAGCTTAGATTATCCAGGGGGACCACGAAAGTCTAACTATGGCTACACCTTC
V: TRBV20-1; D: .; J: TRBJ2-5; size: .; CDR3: CSATQETQYF; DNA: TGCAGTGCTACCCAAGAGACCCAGTACTTC
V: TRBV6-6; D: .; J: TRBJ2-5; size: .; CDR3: CASSDQGWETQYF; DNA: TGTGCCAGCAGTGACCAGGGTTGGGAGACCCAGTACTTC
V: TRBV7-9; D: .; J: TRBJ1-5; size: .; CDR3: CASSLAGGGQPQHF; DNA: TGTGCCAGCAGCTTAGCTGGGGGGGGTCAGCCCCAGCATTTT
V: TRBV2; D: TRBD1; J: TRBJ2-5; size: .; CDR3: CASRGTGVETQYF; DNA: TGTGCCAGCAGGGGGACAGGGGTAGAGACCCAGTACTTC
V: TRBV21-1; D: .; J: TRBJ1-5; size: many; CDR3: CASSKGGEHTGNHQPQHF; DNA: TGTGCCAGCAGCAAAGGAGGTGAGCACACAGGGAACCATCAGCCCCAGCATTTT
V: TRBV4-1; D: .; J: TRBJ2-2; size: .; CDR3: CASSQARSHTGELFF; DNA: TGCGCCAGCAGCCAAGCCCGGTCTCACACCGGGGAGCTGTTTTTT